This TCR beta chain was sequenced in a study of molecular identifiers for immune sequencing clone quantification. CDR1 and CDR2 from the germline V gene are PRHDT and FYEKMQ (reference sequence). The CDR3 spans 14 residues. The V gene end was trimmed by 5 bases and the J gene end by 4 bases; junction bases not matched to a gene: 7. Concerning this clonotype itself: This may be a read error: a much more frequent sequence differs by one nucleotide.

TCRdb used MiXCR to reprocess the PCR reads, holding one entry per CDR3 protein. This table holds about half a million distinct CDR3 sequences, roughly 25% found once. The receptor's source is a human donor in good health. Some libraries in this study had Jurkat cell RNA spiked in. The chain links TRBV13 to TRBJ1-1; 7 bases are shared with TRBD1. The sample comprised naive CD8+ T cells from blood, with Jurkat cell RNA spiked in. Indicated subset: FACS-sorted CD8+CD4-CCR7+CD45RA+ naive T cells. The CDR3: CASSPRQGVTEAFF. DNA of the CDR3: TGTGCCAGCAGCCCTAGACAGGGCGTCACTGAAGCTTTCTTT.